This T cell receptor (beta chain) was sequenced in a study of cytomegalovirus exposure and HLA in healthy donors. Study-wide results and limits: For cytomegalovirus status, the classifier reportedly gave diagnoses with high specificity and sensitivity.

Primers: 60 Vbeta forward and 13 Jbeta reverse. Libraries were prepared by immunoSEQ multiplex PCR; TCRdb keeps only in-frame clonotypes and omits some of them. This table has about 140,000 clones, roughly two thirds appearing once. Trimming removed 5 bases from V and 8 bases from J; junction bases left unmatched: 12. The CDR3 totals 15 residues. Germline CDR1 is MNHEY and CDR2 is SVGAGI. On this clone itself: Its target is unknown.

V usage is TRBV6-5 and J usage is TRBJ1-2; 9 bases map to TRBD1. This TCR was recovered from a human donor in good health. The sample consisted of PBMCs. The CDR3: CASSGEGQGVQGYTF. CDR3 DNA: TGTGCCAGCAGTGGCGAGGGACAGGGAGTTCAGGGCTACACCTTC.